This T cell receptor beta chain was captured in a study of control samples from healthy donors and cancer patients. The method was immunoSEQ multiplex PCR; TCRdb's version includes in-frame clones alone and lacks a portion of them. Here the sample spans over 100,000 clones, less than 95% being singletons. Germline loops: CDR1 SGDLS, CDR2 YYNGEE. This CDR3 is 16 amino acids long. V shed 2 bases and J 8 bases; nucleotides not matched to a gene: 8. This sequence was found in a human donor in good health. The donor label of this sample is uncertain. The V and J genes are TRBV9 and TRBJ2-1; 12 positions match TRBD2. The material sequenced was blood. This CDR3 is CASSVGTSGSLDEQFF. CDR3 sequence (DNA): TGTGCCAGCAGCGTGGGGACTAGCGGGTCACTGGATGAGCAGTTCTTC.